Detailed here is one TCR beta chain. This sample was taken from a study of shared clonotypes between healthy human individuals. The J segment lost 12 bases and the V segment lost 5 bases, leaving 11 bases of the junction unmatched. The germline V gene has CDR1 SGHAT and CDR2 FQNNGV. This CDR3 region has 13 residues. In the original workflow: ImmunoSEQ junction-only sequences lacked quality scores, so their filtering differed. Profiling relied on immunoSEQ multiplex PCR, and the TCRdb table lists in-frame clones only, not all of them. V and J calls and clone size are copied from that table; D and trimming were computed from the DNA. The sample yields 2,500,000 or so clones, 93% seen once.

The chain links TRBV11-2 to TRBJ2-3; 7 nucleotides line up with TRBD1. Sequenced material: naive CD4+ T cells from PBMCs. Documented subset: CD45RA+ positively selected. The TCR was taken from a man younger than 35 in good health. Some clones in this sample may be carry-over from other donors' samples. CDR3 sequence reads: CASSVNRDSLQYF. The DNA of the CDR3 is TGTGCCAGCAGCGTCAACCGGGACAGCCTTCAGTATTTT.